This entry lists 8 T cell receptor beta chains sequenced from one sample in a study of blood T cell repertoires in COVID-19. Assay: immunoSEQ multiplex PCR; the TCRdb copy retains only in-frame clones and omits some. The sample lists approximately 210,000 clones, around nine tenths occurring once. The sample taken for sequencing was peripheral blood. These receptors originate from a woman aged 40 to 55 who had recovered from COVID-19.

This chain joins TRBV7-9 and TRBJ2-5, with unresolved D. The V and J ends lost 7 bases and 2 bases respectively, with 14 bases between them. This CDR3 region has 14 residues. In germline, CDR1 is SEHNR, CDR2 FQNEAQ (reference sequence). This CDR3 reads CASNLPAEQETQYF. The CDR3 region has the DNA TGTGCCAGCAACCTGCCTGCGGAACAAGAGACCCAGTACTTC. Complete variable domain (other parts from reference TRBV7-9 and TRBJ2-5): DTGVSQNPRHKITKRGQNVTFRCDPISEHNRLYWYRQTLGQGPEFLTYFQNEAQLEKSRLLSDRFSAERPKGSFSTLEIQRTEQGDSAMYLCASNLPAEQETQYFGPGTRLLVL.

This chain uses TRBV6-5 with TRBJ1-5; TRBD1 matches at 8 bases. Germline CDR1 is MNHEY and CDR2 is SVGAGI. The V segment lost 9 bases and the J segment 0 bases; nucleotides outside the gene matches: 7. The CDR3 has 15 residues. CDR3 sequence: CASSGTGDSNQPQHF. The DNA of the CDR3 is TGTGCCAGTTCCGGGACAGGAGATAGCAATCAGCCCCAGCATTTT.

This rearrangement joins TRBV4-2 to TRBJ2-1; 8 bases fit TRBD2. Trimming cost V 0 bases and J 15 bases; bases outside gene matches: 10. The CDR3 consists of 14 residues. Germline V lookup: CDR1 LGHNA, CDR2 YNFKEQ. The CDR3: CASSQEIEGTSRFF. Here the CDR3 DNA reads TGTGCCAGCAGCCAAGAGATCGAAGGGACTAGTCGGTTCTTC.

On this clone itself: The DNA is omitted, as the CDR3 cannot be located on it reliably, and the CDR3 follows TCRdb's listing. Here the CDR3 reads CASSFWRGSNTVYEQYF. The chain recombines TRBV27 with TRBJ2-7; the table's D gene call, TRBD2, was not cross checked with the DNA. The CDR3 is 17 amino acids in total, end residues counted. The germline V gene encodes CDR1 MNHEY and CDR2 SMNVEV (reference sequence).

The CDR3 spells CASSPGGGELFF. The CDR3 DNA is TGTGCCAGCAGTCCAGGGGGCGGGGAGCTGTTTTTT. The genes are TRBV7-2 and TRBJ2-2; TRBD1 matches at 7 bases. Germline V gives CDR1 SGHTA, CDR2 FQGNSA. Trimming removed 6 bases from V and 7 bases from J; junction bases left unmatched: 2. This CDR3 spans 12 amino acids.

This clone was seen only a few times. The rearrangement links TRBV5-4 to TRBJ2-3; TRBD2 matches 11 bases. V was pared by 4 bases and J by 7 bases, with 5 bases of the junction left unmatched. Per the germline V gene, CDR1 is SGHNT and CDR2 is YYREEE (reference sequence). The CDR3 consists of 14 residues. DNA of the CDR3: TGTGCCAGCAGCCCGACTAGCGGGGTATATACGCAGTATTTT. Amino acids: CASSPTSGVYTQYF. Variable domain in full (rest from reference TRBV5-4 and TRBJ2-3): ETGVTQSPTHLIKTRGQQVTLRCSSQSGHNTVSWYQQALGQGPQFIFQYYREEENGRGNFPPRFSGLQFPNYSSELNVNALELDDSALYLCASSPTSGVYTQYFGPGTRLTVL.

This clone has at least ten counts. The gene calls are TRBV28 and TRBJ1-1, with 9 bases lining up with TRBD1. Per the germline V gene, CDR1 is MDHEN and CDR2 is SYDVKM. The CDR3 sequence is 13 residues long. J lost 5 bases, V lost 6 bases, and 4 bases had no gene match. The CDR3 region is CASRTQGATEAFF. DNA of the CDR3: TGTGCCAGCAGGACACAGGGGGCGACTGAAGCTTTCTTT.

The chain is built from TRBV7-2 and TRBJ2-1; D is possibly TRBD2 (6 bases). Germline values: CDR1 SGHTA, CDR2 FQGNSA. The CDR3 loop spans 17 amino acids. Trimming pared 2 bases from V and 0 bases from J, leaving 14 bases between. CDR3 loop: CASSLRGSGSSYNEQFF. DNA of the CDR3: TGTGCCAGCAGCTTACGGGGTAGCGGCAGCTCCTACAATGAGCAGTTCTTC.